One sample yielded the 30 T cell receptor beta chains listed below, sequenced in a study of CD8+ T cells in alopecia areata. Extraction of RNA preceded its reverse transcription into cDNA, which served as the sequencing template. Profiling relied on immunoSEQ multiplex PCR, and the TCRdb table lists in-frame clones only, not all of them. This sample has 140,000 or so clones, with roughly half found just once. The source material was CD4+ T cells sorted from blood, sampled at week 0. The receptors were sampled from a human donor with alopecia areata.

The gene calls are TRBV27 and TRBJ2-1, with 8 nucleotides matching TRBD1. The length of the CDR3 is 16 residues. Germline V gene lookup returns CDR1 MNHEY and CDR2 SMNVEV (reference sequence). J gave up 8 bases and V 5 bases, and 14 bases lay outside the gene matches. This CDR3 reads CASSIVTGTGIHEQFF. CDR3 DNA: TGTGCCAGCAGTATAGTCACCGGGACAGGTATTCATGAGCAGTTCTTC.

The rearrangement uses TRBV30 and TRBJ2-5; D is unresolved. The CDR3 runs 12 residues. Germline lookup yields CDR1 GTSNPN and CDR2 SVGIG (reference sequence). CDR3 in amino acids: CAQLPLGETQYF. In nucleotides, the CDR3 is TGTGCGCAGCTCCCTTTGGGGGAGACCCAGTACTTC. The whole variable domain, remainder taken from reference TRBV30 and TRBJ2-5, is SQTIHQWPATLVQPVGSPLSLECTVEGTSNPNLYWYRQAAGRGLQLLFYSVGIGQISSEVPQNLSASRPQDRQFILSSKKLLLSDSGFYLCAQLPLGETQYFGPGTRLLVL.

The chain couples TRBV7-2 to TRBJ2-7, with no clear D. The V and J ends lost 1 base and 6 bases respectively, with 7 bases between them. Per germline, CDR1 SGHTA and CDR2 FQGNSA. The CDR3 has 12 residues. CDR3 amino acids: CASSLERGEQYF. CDR3 in DNA: TGTGCCAGCAGCTTAGAGCGAGGCGAGCAGTACTTC.

In this sample, this clone turned up a few times. The CDR3 bases are TGCAGCGTTGGTGAGCCCAGGTACGAGCAGTACTTC. This encodes CSVGEPRYEQYF. V and J are TRBV29-1 and TRBJ2-7; no reliable D call. The CDR3 consists of 12 residues. Trimming removed 4 bases at V and 4 bases at J, with 11 bases between. Germline loops: CDR1 SQVTM, CDR2 ANQGSEA.

V and J are TRBV5-4 and TRBJ2-1; TRBD2 aligns across 7 bases. The CDR3 has 18 amino acids. Germline V gene lookup returns CDR1 SGHNT and CDR2 YYREEE (reference sequence). V gave up 0 bases and J gave up 4 bases; unmatched junction bases: 13. This CDR3 is CASSLVLASGAQYNEQFF. CDR3 nucleotides: TGTGCCAGCAGCTTGGTATTGGCTAGCGGAGCCCAATACAATGAGCAGTTCTTC.

This clone occurred a few times. The chain uses TRBV30 and TRBJ2-2, with TRBD1 matching over 12 bases. The germline CDR1 and CDR2 sequences are GTSNPN and SVGIG (reference sequence). The J segment lost 6 bases and the V segment lost 8 bases, leaving 4 bases of the junction unmatched. There are 13 residues in the CDR3. Here the CDR3 reads CAQGQGAPGELFF. The CDR3, as DNA: TGTGCCCAGGGACAGGGGGCGCCCGGGGAGCTGTTTTTT.

This clone has just a few counts. The identical CDR3 is also encoded by other nucleotide sequences in the sample. This sequence joins TRBV9 and TRBJ2-5, with D tentatively TRBD1 (6 bases). Germline values: CDR1 SGDLS, CDR2 YYNGEE. Trimming took off 1 base at V and 5 bases at J, with 6 bases between the two ends. The CDR3 loop spans 12 amino acids. CDR3 bases: TGTGCCAGCAGCGTAAGGGGGGAGACCCAGTACTTC. Translating it yields CASSVRGETQYF.

This chain links TRBV5-1 with TRBJ2-6; D not certain. Germline lookup yields CDR1 SGHRS and CDR2 YFSETQ. Trimming cost V 5 bases and J 3 bases, with 6 bases left between them. The CDR3 length is 13 residues. The CDR3 coding sequence is TGCGCCAGCAGTGCCGATGGGGCCAACGTCCTGACTTTC. Translation gives CASSADGANVLTF. Complete variable domain (other parts from reference TRBV5-1 and TRBJ2-6): KAGVTQTPRYLIKTRGQQVTLSCSPISGHRSVSWYQQTPGQGLQFLFEYFSETQRNKGNFPGRFSGRQFSNSRSEMNVSTLELGDSALYLCASSADGANVLTFGAGSRLTVL.

The chain couples TRBV9 to TRBJ2-2, with unresolved D. Trimming removed 4 bases at V and 4 bases at J, with 5 bases between. The CDR3 consists of 12 residues. Germline CDR1 reads SGDLS; CDR2 reads YYNGEE. CDR3: CASSHATGELFF. CDR3 coding DNA: TGTGCCAGCAGCCACGCCACCGGGGAGCTGTTTTTT.

The chain employs TRBV5-1 and TRBJ2-6; D gene unclear. V shed 7 bases and J shed 4 bases, with 9 bases lying between them. This CDR3 contains 13 residues. The germline V gene encodes CDR1 SGHRS and CDR2 YFSETQ. CDR3 nucleotides: TGCGCCAGCGGAACTGGCGGGGCCAACGTCCTGACTTTC. Protein product: CASGTGGANVLTF.

The J gene is TRBJ2-3, the V gene TRBV11-2; possibly TRBD1 for D (6 bases). V lost 1 base to trimming and J lost 3 bases, with 14 bases between them. The CDR3 runs to 16 residues. The germline V gene encodes CDR1 SGHAT and CDR2 FQNNGV. Written as DNA, the CDR3 is TGTGCCAGCAGCTTAGCACAGGGAGTTGGAACAGATACGCAGTATTTT. Protein: CASSLAQGVGTDTQYF.

This clone came up a few times. V gene TRBV7-2 combines with J gene TRBJ1-1; D call uncertain. The CDR3 sequence is 15 residues long. V dropped 6 bases and J dropped 1 base, with 15 bases sitting between them. Germline assignment: CDR1 SGHTA and CDR2 FQGNSA. CDR3 loop: CASSPTKTRNTEAFF. In nucleotides, the CDR3 is TGTGCCAGCAGTCCAACCAAGACAAGGAACACTGAAGCTTTCTTT.

The rearrangement links TRBV29-1 to TRBJ1-1; D unresolved. Trimming stripped 4 bases from V and 4 bases from J, with 7 bases between. The CDR3 consists of 11 residues. Germline loops: CDR1 SQVTM, CDR2 ANQGSEA. CDR3 bases: TGCAGCGTTGTGGTGGCCACTGAAGCTTTCTTT. This encodes CSVVVATEAFF.

This chain uses TRBV30 with TRBJ2-5; D gene ambiguous. CDR1 and CDR2 from the germline V gene are GTSNPN and SVGIG (reference sequence). V lost 2 bases and J lost 2, with 3 bases in between. This CDR3 has 11 residues. In DNA form, the CDR3 reads TGTGCCTGGAGTTTACAAGAGACCCAGTACTTC. This translates into CAWSLQETQYF.

This clone was counted between two and nine times. The chain employs TRBV14 and TRBJ2-5; D remains ambiguous. The CDR3 covers 14 residues. V was clipped by 1 base and J by 5 bases, with 11 bases between them. The germline gives CDR1 SGHDN, CDR2 FVKESK. The DNA of the CDR3 is TGTGCCAGCAGCCAAGTTGGAACCGTTGAGACCCAGTACTTC. It specifies CASSQVGTVETQYF.

The chain combines TRBV30 with TRBJ2-7, with TRBD2 as a possible D gene (5 bases). Germline lookup yields CDR1 GTSNPN and CDR2 SVGIG (reference sequence). V was cut by 4 bases and J by 3 bases, with 13 bases left in between. The CDR3 is 13 residues long. The CDR3 DNA sequence: TGTGCCTGGATGAGAGGGCACGACTACGAGCAGTACTTC. It encodes CAWMRGHDYEQYF.

This clone occurred a few times. The V gene is TRBV14, the J gene TRBJ2-7; D may correspond to TRBD1 or TRBD2 (5 bases each). CDR3 length: 14 amino acids. V lost 3 bases and J lost 6, with 15 bases in between. The germline V gene encodes CDR1 SGHDN and CDR2 FVKESK. The CDR3 coding sequence is TGTGCCAGCAGCCACAGCACCAGGGCGGGCGAGCAGTACTTC. Translated: CASSHSTRAGEQYF.

This clone came up a few times. The V gene is TRBV9, the J gene TRBJ2-7, with 9 bases identical to TRBD2. The CDR3 has 16 residues. V lost 0 bases, J lost 0 bases, and 4 bases stayed unmatched. Germline V gene sequence: CDR1 SGDLS, CDR2 YYNGEE. Written as DNA, the CDR3 is TGTGCCAGCAGCGTAGGGCTAGCGGGGAGCTCCTACGAGCAGTACTTC. It specifies CASSVGLAGSSYEQYF.

CDR3 protein: CASSPFRGAETEAFF. CDR3 coding DNA: TGTGCCAGCTCACCTTTCCGGGGTGCGGAGACTGAAGCTTTCTTT. The chain couples TRBV18 to TRBJ1-1; D gene uncertain. CDR1 and CDR2 (germline): KGHSH, LQKENI. CDR3 length equals 15 residues. The V end lost 3 bases, the J end lost 5 bases, and 16 bases lay between the germline ends.

The chain recombines TRBV2 with TRBJ2-5; the D gene is possibly TRBD2 (6 bases). The germline V gene encodes CDR1 SNHLY and CDR2 FYNNEI. The CDR3 extends over 13 amino acids. Deletions cut 10 bases from V and 3 bases from J, with 15 bases between. CDR3 in DNA: TGTGCCACGACCCGGGACTCGGAAGAGACCCAGTACTTC. Residues: CATTRDSEETQYF.

DNA of the CDR3: TGTGCCAGCAGTGTAACACAAGACAGTGAAGCTTTCTTT. This sequence encodes CASSVTQDSEAFF. V usage is TRBV27 and J usage is TRBJ1-1; possible D gene TRBD1, 5 bases. Germline-derived CDR1 and CDR2 are MNHEY and SMNVEV (reference sequence). CDR3 length: 13 amino acids. V was pared by 5 bases and J by 7 bases, with 14 bases between.

The chain couples TRBV2 to TRBJ2-1; D gene ambiguous. Germline V gene sequence: CDR1 SNHLY, CDR2 FYNNEI. This CDR3 is built from 11 residues. V lost 2 bases to trimming and J lost 4 bases, with 0 bases between them. The CDR3 DNA reads as TGTGCCAGCAGTGAATACAATGAGCAGTTCTTC. Residues: CASSEYNEQFF.

V and J are TRBV29-1 and TRBJ1-2, with a weak D call TRBD1 (5 bases). Germline CDR1 SQVTM, CDR2 ANQGSEA. This CDR3 is 12 amino acids long. Trimming shortened V by 4 bases and J by 7 bases, and 13 bases separated the two germline ends. The DNA for the CDR3 is TGCAGCGTTGTCGAGGGGAAGGGTGGCTACACCTTC. It encodes CSVVEGKGGYTF.

This clone was observed a few times. The chain links TRBV4-3 to TRBJ2-2; perhaps TRBD2 as D (6 bases). V lost 0 bases and J 6 bases, leaving 11 bases between the germline ends. There are 15 residues in the CDR3. Germline CDR1 reads LGHNA; CDR2 reads YSLEER. The CDR3 nucleotides are TGCGCCAGCAGCCAAGAAGCGGGCGTATCCGGGGAGCTGTTTTTT. It specifies CASSQEAGVSGELFF.

This clone was picked up a small number of times. The chain links TRBV7-2 to TRBJ2-7, with 9 positions matching TRBD1. CDR1 is SGHTA, CDR2 FQGNSA, per germline. J gave up 7 bases and V 5 bases, and 9 bases lay outside the gene matches. CDR3 size: 14 residues. This chain's CDR3 is CASSTAFGTGEQYF. The CDR3 nucleotides read TGTGCCAGCAGCACCGCTTTTGGGACAGGGGAGCAGTACTTC.

This CDR3 reads CASSPRTESYEQYF. The DNA of the CDR3 is TGCGCCAGCAGCCCCCGCACGGAGTCCTACGAGCAGTACTTC. The rearrangement joins TRBV4-3 to TRBJ2-7, with no clear D. The CDR3 loop spans 14 amino acids. Germline lookup yields CDR1 LGHNA and CDR2 YSLEER. Trimming took off 4 bases at V and 1 base at J, with 11 bases between the two ends.

The J gene is TRBJ2-6, the V gene TRBV7-2, with D maybe TRBD1 (5 bases). The CDR3 totals 15 residues. Germline assignment: CDR1 SGHTA and CDR2 FQGNSA. V shed 6 bases and J shed 4 bases, with 13 bases lying between them. CDR3 coding DNA: TGTGCCAGCAGTCTTCAAGGGGCCGGGGCCAACGTCCTGACTTTC. It specifies CASSLQGAGANVLTF.

This clone was counted a few times. The rearrangement links TRBV4-1 to TRBJ1-4, with no clear D. Germline assignment: CDR1 MGHRA and CDR2 YSYEKL. The CDR3 has 12 amino acids. V was shortened by 1 base and J by 8 bases, with 5 bases between the two germline ends. The CDR3 protein is CASSQAGEKLFF. The CDR3 DNA reads TGCGCCAGCAGCCAAGCGGGGGAAAAACTGTTTTTT.

A few counts support this clone. The chain carries TRBV30 and TRBJ2-2; perhaps TRBD1 as D (6 bases). CDR3 size: 15 residues. In germline, CDR1 is GTSNPN, CDR2 SVGIG (reference sequence). The germline V and J ends were trimmed by 0 bases and 3 bases, with 11 bases remaining between them. CDR3 region: CAWSVGQGYTGELFF. In DNA form, the CDR3 reads TGTGCCTGGAGTGTAGGTCAGGGGTACACCGGGGAGCTGTTTTTT.

This clone was seen only once. V and J are TRBV9 and TRBJ2-3, with D unresolved. The V and J ends lost 1 base and 2 bases respectively, with 11 bases between them. Germline assignment: CDR1 SGDLS and CDR2 YYNGEE. The CDR3 runs to 15 residues. The DNA of the CDR3 is TGTGCCAGCAGCGTATCCCCTTTTCCCACAGATACGCAGTATTTT. Translated, it gives CASSVSPFPTDTQYF. The full variable domain, in which reference TRBV9 and TRBJ2-3 provide the parts outside the CDR3, is DSGVTQTPKHLITATGQRVTLRCSPRSGDLSVYWYQQSLDQGLQFLIQYYNGEERAKGNILERFSAQQFPDLHSELNLSSLELGDSALYFCASSVSPFPTDTQYFGPGTRLTVL.